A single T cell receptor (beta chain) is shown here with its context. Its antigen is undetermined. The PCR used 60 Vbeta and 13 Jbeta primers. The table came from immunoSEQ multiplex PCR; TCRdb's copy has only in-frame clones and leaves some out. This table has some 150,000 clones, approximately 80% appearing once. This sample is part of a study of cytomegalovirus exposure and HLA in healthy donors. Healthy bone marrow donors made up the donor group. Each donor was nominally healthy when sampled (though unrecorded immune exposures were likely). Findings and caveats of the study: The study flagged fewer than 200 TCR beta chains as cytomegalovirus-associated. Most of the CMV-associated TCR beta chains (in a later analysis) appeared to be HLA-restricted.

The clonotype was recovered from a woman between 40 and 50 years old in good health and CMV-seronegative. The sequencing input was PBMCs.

CDR3 DNA sequence: TGTGCCAGCAGCTTAGCGCTATCCGGAGGTGAAGCTTTCTTT. This codes for CASSLALSGGEAFF. The V call is TRBV7-9, the J call TRBJ1-1; the D is unclear. The CDR3 contains 14 residues. CDR1 SEHNR and CDR2 FQNEAQ come from the germline V gene (reference sequence). The V end lost 0 bases, the J end lost 7 bases, and 12 bases lay between the germline ends.